Listed below are T cell receptor beta chains from one sample, sequenced in a study of OX40 agonist ivuxolimab in advanced cancers. Here immunoSEQ multiplex PCR was the method, and the copy in TCRdb shows in-frame clones only, minus some. The table has 100,000 to 150,000 clones, more than 85% seen once. Sample: CD4+ or CD8+ T cells sorted from blood, taken in a trial of the OX40 agonist ivuxolimab. Every receptor here comes from an adult with an advanced solid tumor such as melanoma, head and neck, liver or kidney cancer. Each CDR3 is given with its conserved first and last residue. A D gene is named only where the DNA matches it firmly. For some rows the clone size is stated as once, few or many, or as a class when expanded; others skip it.

J gene: TRBJ1-4
V gene: TRBV28
D gene: TRBD1
clone size: NA
CDR3 DNA: TGTGCCAGCAGTCGGTGGACAGGCGGTAATGAAAAACTGTTTTTT
CDR3 protein: CASSRWTGGNEKLFF

J gene: TRBJ2-7
V gene: TRBV6-5
D gene: NA
clone size: NA
CDR3 DNA: TGTGCCAGCAGTTATAACGGACGGGGGCCGTACGAGCAGTACTTC
CDR3 protein: CASSYNGRGPYEQYF

J gene: TRBJ2-1
V gene: TRBV11-1
D gene: TRBD2
clone size: once
CDR3 DNA: TGTGCCAGCAGCTTCGGCGGGAGGGGGAATGAGCAGTTCTTC
CDR3 protein: CASSFGGRGNEQFF

J gene: TRBJ2-4
V gene: TRBV6-6
D gene: TRBD1
clone size: NA
CDR3 DNA: TGTGCCAGCAGTTCACAGGGGCCGGGGAGTAACATTCAGTACTTC
CDR3 protein: CASSSQGPGSNIQYF

J gene: TRBJ1-5
V gene: TRBV28
D gene: NA
clone size: NA
CDR3 DNA: TGTGCCAGCAGTTTATACTTCGGGACAAATAGCAATCAGCCCCAGCATTTT
CDR3 protein: CASSLYFGTNSNQPQHF

J gene: TRBJ1-3
V gene: TRBV7-2
D gene: NA
clone size: once
CDR3 DNA: TGTGCCAGCAGCTTCCTTACAGGGATATCCTCTGGAAACACCATATATTTT
CDR3 protein: CASSFLTGISSGNTIYF

J gene: TRBJ2-1
V gene: TRBV7-9
D gene: NA
clone size: NA
CDR3 DNA: TGTGCCAGCAGCTTATTCGCGGGAACCTACAATGAGCAGTTCTTC
CDR3 protein: CASSLFAGTYNEQFF

J gene: TRBJ1-4
V gene: TRBV6-1
D gene: NA
clone size: few
CDR3 DNA: TGTGCCAGCAGTGAATGGTCGGGTTTGGCTGAAAAACTGTTTTTT
CDR3 protein: CASSEWSGLAEKLFF

J gene: TRBJ1-4
V gene: TRBV7-7
D gene: NA
clone size: once
CDR3 DNA: TGTGCCAGCAGCCTGAACTACGGGAAGAGTGAAAAACTGTTTTTT
CDR3 protein: CASSLNYGKSEKLFF

J gene: TRBJ2-1
V gene: TRBV5-1
D gene: NA
clone size: NA
CDR3 DNA: TGCGCCAGCAGCGCGACGGGAAATGAGCAGTTCTTC
CDR3 protein: CASSATGNEQFF

J gene: TRBJ2-7
V gene: TRBV7-2
D gene: TRBD1
clone size: NA
CDR3 DNA: TGTGCCAGCAGCCCGGGACAGGGGGCTTACGAGCAGTACTTC
CDR3 protein: CASSPGQGAYEQYF

J gene: TRBJ1-2
V gene: TRBV11-2
D gene: NA
clone size: NA
CDR3 DNA: TGTGCCAGCAGCTTAAGGCGCCCCACGGGGTATGGCTACACCTTC
CDR3 protein: CASSLRRPTGYGYTF

J gene: TRBJ2-1
V gene: TRBV19
D gene: TRBD2
clone size: NA
CDR3 DNA: TGTGCCAGTAGTACGTACGGACTAGCGGGAGGACCGGGTGAGCAGTTCTTC
CDR3 protein: CASSTYGLAGGPGEQFF

J gene: TRBJ1-1
V gene: TRBV28
D gene: TRBD1
clone size: NA
CDR3 DNA: TGTGCCAGCAGTCCCGGACCCGACAGGGGGCGACGGTTCATGAACACTGAAGCTTTCTTT
CDR3 protein: CASSPGPDRGRRFMNTEAFF

J gene: TRBJ1-2
V gene: TRBV6-5
D gene: TRBD1
clone size: NA
CDR3 DNA: TGTGCCAGCAGTTACACCGGGACAGGGGGCAATGGCTACACCTTC
CDR3 protein: CASSYTGTGGNGYTF

J gene: TRBJ1-2
V gene: TRBV2
D gene: NA
clone size: NA
CDR3 DNA: TGTGCCAGCAGTGACTCGGAGTGGGGCTATGGCTACACCTTC
CDR3 protein: CASSDSEWGYGYTF

J gene: TRBJ2-3
V gene: TRBV2
D gene: NA
clone size: NA
CDR3 DNA: TGTGCCAGCAGACCCACAGGGCTCGGCACAGATACGCAGTATTTT
CDR3 protein: CASRPTGLGTDTQYF

J gene: TRBJ1-1
V gene: TRBV5-8
D gene: NA
clone size: NA
CDR3 DNA: TGTGCCAGCAGCTTGAACGGGGTACCCCTAAACACTGAAGCTTTCTTT
CDR3 protein: CASSLNGVPLNTEAFF

J gene: TRBJ2-1
V gene: TRBV19
D gene: TRBD2
clone size: NA
CDR3 DNA: TGTGCCACTCATTTGACCGGGGGGGGTAGGAATGAGCAGTTCTTC
CDR3 protein: CATHLTGGGRNEQFF

J gene: TRBJ2-1
V gene: TRBV28
D gene: NA
clone size: once
CDR3 DNA: TGTGCCAGCCAAGAGGGCTTGGGGGAGCAGTTCTTC
CDR3 protein: CASQEGLGEQFF